This T cell receptor (beta chain) originates from a study of T cell changes during pregnancy in multiple sclerosis. CDR3 length equals 14 residues. CDR1 and CDR2 (germline): MNHNY, SVGAGI (reference sequence). V gave up 6 bases and J gave up 3 bases; unmatched junction bases: 5. Clones were read by immunoSEQ multiplex PCR, and TCRdb kept only the in-frame ones, dropping some. Of 75,000 to 95,000 clones listed, 80% to 90% are singletons. The chain recombines TRBV6-6 with TRBJ1-5; TRBD1 matches at 7 bases. The TCR comes from a female donor in good health, enrolled as a control in a pregnancy study. Sequences were derived from peripheral blood, sampled in the first trimester of pregnancy. CDR3 sequence: CASREQGPNQPQHF. Here the CDR3 DNA reads TGTGCCAGCAGAGAACAGGGGCCCAATCAGCCCCAGCATTTT.